The 11 T cell receptor beta chains below all came from one sample that was sequenced in a study of T cells after yellow fever vaccination. TCRdb redid the calling of the 5' RACE reads with MiXCR, one entry per CDR3 protein. The top ten hold about 3% of the sample, which has a few hundred thousand distinct CDR3 sequences, 7.5% to 9.5% seen once. The sequencing here drew on CD4+ T cells sorted from PBMCs, taken 5 days after the yellow fever booster vaccination. The source of these receptors is a man between 18 and 29 years old who received the YFV17D yellow fever vaccine.

This clonotype was found a few times. This chain links TRBV28 with TRBJ2-2, with D maybe TRBD2 (6 bases). This CDR3 spans 16 amino acids. Germline CDR1 and CDR2: MDHEN and SYDVKM. Trimming stripped 7 bases from V and 0 bases from J, with 15 bases between. CDR3 loop: CASTSPGLANTGELFF. The CDR3 DNA is TGTGCCAGCACCAGTCCGGGACTCGCGAACACCGGGGAGCTGTTTTTT.

This clonotype was seen more than once but under ten times. This chain joins TRBV5-1 and TRBJ2-1; D perhaps matches TRBD1 (5 bases). Trimming removed 2 bases from V and 4 bases from J, with 10 bases in between. The CDR3 runs 14 residues. Germline V lookup: CDR1 SGHRS, CDR2 YFSETQ. In nucleotides, the CDR3 is TGCGCCAGCAGCTTTGAGAAGGGGTACAATGAGCAGTTCTTC. It codes for CASSFEKGYNEQFF. The full variable domain, its missing parts supplied by reference TRBV5-1 and TRBJ2-1, is KAGVTQTPRYLIKTRGQQVTLSCSPISGHRSVSWYQQTPGQGLQFLFEYFSETQRNKGNFPGRFSGRQFSNSRSEMNVSTLELGDSALYLCASSFEKGYNEQFFGPGTRLTVL.

The rearrangement uses TRBV4-1 and TRBJ2-7; a weak D match, TRBD2 (6 bases). The germline V gene has CDR1 MGHRA and CDR2 YSYEKL. CDR3 size: 16 residues. Deletions cut 1 base from V and 0 bases from J, with 13 bases between. In DNA form, the CDR3 reads TGCGCCAGCAGCCAAGGGGGGGAGACGGGCTCCTACGAGCAGTACTTC. Its protein product is CASSQGGETGSYEQYF.

CDR3 in DNA: TGTGCCAGCAGTTACATTGGACAGGCCCAAGCTTTCTTT. The encoded protein is CASSYIGQAQAFF. The rearrangement joins TRBV6-2 or TRBV6-3 to TRBJ1-1, with 7 bases fitting TRBD1. This CDR3 spans 13 amino acids. The trim removed 2 bases at V and 9 bases at J, leaving 6 bases unmatched. Looked up from germline, CDR1 is MNHEY and CDR2 is SVGEGT.

The rearrangement uses TRBV27 and TRBJ1-5, with 9 bases matching TRBD1. Germline V gene data show CDR1 as MNHEY and CDR2 as SMNVEV (reference sequence). The junction had 9 bases not matched to a gene; V was cut back by 6 bases and J by 9 bases. The CDR3 is made up of 14 amino acids. CDR3 sequence (DNA): TGTGCCAGCAGCCAGGGACAGGGAGAGCGGCCCCAGCATTTT. Its translation is CASSQGQGERPQHF.

This chain joins TRBV7-2 and TRBJ2-6; the D gene is possibly TRBD1 (5 bases). V was clipped by 5 bases and J by 1 base, with 18 bases between them. The CDR3 consists of 18 residues. Looked up from germline, CDR1 is SGHTA and CDR2 is FQGNSA. Here the CDR3 DNA reads TGTGCCAGCAGCCTAAGCCGACAGTCCGGTTCTGGGGCCAACGTCCTGACTTTC. This gives the protein CASSLSRQSGSGANVLTF.

V usage is TRBV20-1 and J usage is TRBJ2-2; TRBD2 matches 8 bases. Trimming cost V 5 bases and J 5 bases; bases outside gene matches: 7. The V gene's germline CDR1 is DFQATT and CDR2 SNEGSKA (reference sequence). This CDR3 spans 14 amino acids. CDR3 coding DNA: TGCAGTGCTCAGACGGGGGGGGCGACCGGGGAGCTGTTTTTT. Translated: CSAQTGGATGELFF.

The rearrangement links TRBV5-6 to TRBJ2-3; 10 nucleotides align to TRBD1. V trimming: 4 bases; J trimming: 9 bases; junction bases outside the gene matches: 5. CDR3 length: 13 amino acids. In germline, CDR1 is SGHDT, CDR2 YYEEEE. Here the CDR3 DNA reads TGTGCCAGCAGCATAAGACAGGGGGCCACGCAGTATTTT. Translated, it gives CASSIRQGATQYF.

This CDR3 reads CASSFLRSNQPQHF. In DNA form, the CDR3 reads TGTGCCAGCAGTTTCTTACGGAGCAATCAGCCCCAGCATTTT. The genes are TRBV12-3 or TRBV12-4 and TRBJ1-5; D not certain. The CDR3 totals 14 residues. V dropped 3 bases and J dropped 1 base, with 7 bases sitting between them.

The genes are TRBV4-3 and TRBJ1-2; possibly TRBD1 for D (5 bases). Germline lookup yields CDR1 LGHNA and CDR2 YSLEER. CDR3 length: 17 residues. With 0 bases removed from V and 7 bases from J, the gap between germline ends came to 21 bases. The CDR3 reads CASSQDLLTGGRFGYTF. The CDR3 DNA reads TGCGCCAGCAGCCAAGACCTACTCACGGGGGGTCGGTTTGGCTACACCTTC.

The CDR3 protein is CATSRRAGANVLTF. The CDR3 DNA sequence: TGTGCCACCAGCAGGCGCGCTGGGGCCAACGTCCTGACTTTC. This rearrangement joins TRBV15 to TRBJ2-6; no firm D call. Germline V lookup: CDR1 LNHNV, CDR2 YYDKDF (reference sequence). The CDR3 loop spans 14 amino acids. V was shortened by 3 bases and J by 2 bases, with 5 bases between the two germline ends.